The clone carrying this T cell receptor beta chain was detected once. What it binds is not known. The germline V and J ends were trimmed by 1 base and 7 bases, with 11 bases remaining between them. Looked up from germline, CDR1 is SGHVS and CDR2 is FQNEAQ. The CDR3 is 13 residues long. Use of 60 Vbeta and 13 Jbeta primers characterized the PCR. Method: immunoSEQ multiplex PCR; TCRdb's copy keeps in-frame clones and lacks some. The table has 81,000 or so clones, 77% seen once; the top ten hold approximately 3.2%. These data are taken from a study of cytomegalovirus exposure and HLA in healthy donors. Study-level results: The authors later found HLA-associated TCR beta chains more clonally expanded than equally common others.

Sequenced: PBMCs. The chain couples TRBV7-8 to TRBJ2-7; D uncertain. The clonotype comes from a man aged 45 to 65 in good health and CMV-seropositive. The CDR3 protein is CASSLVSRHEQYF. CDR3 in DNA: TGTGCCAGCAGCTTAGTTAGTCGCCATGAGCAGTACTTC.